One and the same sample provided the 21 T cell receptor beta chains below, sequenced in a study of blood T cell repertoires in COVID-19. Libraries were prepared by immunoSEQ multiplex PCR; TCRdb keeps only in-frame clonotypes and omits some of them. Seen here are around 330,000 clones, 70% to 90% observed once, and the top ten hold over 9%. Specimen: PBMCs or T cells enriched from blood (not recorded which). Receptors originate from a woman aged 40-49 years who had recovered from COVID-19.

Here the CDR3 DNA reads TGCAGCGTTGAAATACTCACAGATACGCAGTATTTT. Its protein product is CSVEILTDTQYF. The chain couples TRBV29-1 to TRBJ2-3, with unresolved D. Germline V gene lookup returns CDR1 SQVTM and CDR2 ANQGSEA. V gave up 2 bases and J gave up 2 bases, with 5 bases separating them. This CDR3 has 12 residues.

The CDR3, as DNA: TGTGCCAGCAGGGGGAGCTCCTACAATGAGCAGTTCTTC. Amino acid sequence: CASRGSSYNEQFF. This chain uses TRBV2 with TRBJ2-1; D may be TRBD2 (5 bases). Trimming pared 6 bases from V and 0 bases from J, leaving 6 bases between. CDR3 size: 13 residues. In germline, CDR1 is SNHLY, CDR2 FYNNEI.

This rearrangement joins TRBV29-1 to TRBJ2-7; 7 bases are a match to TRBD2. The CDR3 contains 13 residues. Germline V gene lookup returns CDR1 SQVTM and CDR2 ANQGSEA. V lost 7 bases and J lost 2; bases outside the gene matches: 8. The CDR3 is CSGSSGSPYEQYF. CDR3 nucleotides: TGCAGCGGTTCTAGCGGATCTCCCTACGAGCAGTACTTC.

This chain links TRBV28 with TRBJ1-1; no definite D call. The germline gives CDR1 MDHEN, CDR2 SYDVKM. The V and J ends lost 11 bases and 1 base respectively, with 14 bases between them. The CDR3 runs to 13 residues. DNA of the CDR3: TGTGCCCTACAAGGCCTAGCGAACACTGAAGCTTTCTTT. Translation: CALQGLANTEAFF.

In nucleotides, the CDR3 is TGTGCCAGCAGCCGCGGGGGGTCAGCTAATGAAAAACTGTTTTTT. As protein: CASSRGGSANEKLFF. The chain uses TRBV7-9 and TRBJ1-4; possibly TRBD1 for D (5 bases). This CDR3 contains 15 residues. CDR1 and CDR2 from the germline V gene are SEHNR and FQNEAQ (reference sequence). Trimming pared 5 bases from V and 3 bases from J, leaving 13 bases between.

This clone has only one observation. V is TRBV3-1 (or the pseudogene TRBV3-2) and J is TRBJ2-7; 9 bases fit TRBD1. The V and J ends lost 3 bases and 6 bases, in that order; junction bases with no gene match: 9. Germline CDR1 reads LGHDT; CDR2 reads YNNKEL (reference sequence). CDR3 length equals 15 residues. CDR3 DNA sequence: TGTGCCAGCAGCCATGACAGGGGGGATCCGCCCGAGCAGTACTTC. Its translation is CASSHDRGDPPEQYF.

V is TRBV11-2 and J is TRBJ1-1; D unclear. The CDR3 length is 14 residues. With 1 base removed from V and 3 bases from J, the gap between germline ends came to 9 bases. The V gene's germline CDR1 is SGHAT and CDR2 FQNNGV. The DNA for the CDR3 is TGTGCCAGCAGCTTAGTTGGCATCGACACTGAAGCTTTCTTT. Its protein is CASSLVGIDTEAFF.

The CDR3 here is CASSPSLGQVQPQHF. CDR3 nucleotide sequence: TGTGCCAGCAGTCCGTCGCTGGGGCAGGTTCAGCCCCAGCATTTT. The V gene is TRBV27, the J gene TRBJ1-5; D is perhaps TRBD1 (5 bases). Germline CDR1 MNHEY, CDR2 SMNVEV (reference sequence). The CDR3 loop spans 15 amino acids. The germline V and J ends were trimmed by 5 bases and 6 bases, with 17 bases remaining between them.

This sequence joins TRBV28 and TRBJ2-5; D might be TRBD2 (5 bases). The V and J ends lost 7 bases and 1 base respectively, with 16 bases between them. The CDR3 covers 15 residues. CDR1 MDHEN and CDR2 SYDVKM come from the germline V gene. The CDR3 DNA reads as TGTGCCAGCAATTTTGGGGAGAAAGGCCAAGAGACCCAGTACTTC. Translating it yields CASNFGEKGQETQYF.

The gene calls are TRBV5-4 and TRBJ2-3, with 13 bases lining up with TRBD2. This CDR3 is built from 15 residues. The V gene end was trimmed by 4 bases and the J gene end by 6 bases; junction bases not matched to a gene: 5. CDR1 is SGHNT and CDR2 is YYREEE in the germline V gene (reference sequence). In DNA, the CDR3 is TGTGCCAGCAGCCGCGGACTAGCGGGAGCTGATACGCAGTATTTT. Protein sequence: CASSRGLAGADTQYF.

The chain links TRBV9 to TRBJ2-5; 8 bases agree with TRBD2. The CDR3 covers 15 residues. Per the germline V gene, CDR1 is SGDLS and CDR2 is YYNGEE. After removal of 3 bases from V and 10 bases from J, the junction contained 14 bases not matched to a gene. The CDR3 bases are TGTGCCAGCAGCGCAGCGGGGGCCGGGGTGGAGGTCCAGTACTTC. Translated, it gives CASSAAGAGVEVQYF.

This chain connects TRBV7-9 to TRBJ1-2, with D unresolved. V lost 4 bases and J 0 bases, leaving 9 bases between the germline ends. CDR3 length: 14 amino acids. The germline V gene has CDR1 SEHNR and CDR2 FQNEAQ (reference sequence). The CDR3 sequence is CASSSDRANYGYTF. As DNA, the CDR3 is TGTGCCAGCAGCTCAGACCGGGCTAACTATGGCTACACCTTC.

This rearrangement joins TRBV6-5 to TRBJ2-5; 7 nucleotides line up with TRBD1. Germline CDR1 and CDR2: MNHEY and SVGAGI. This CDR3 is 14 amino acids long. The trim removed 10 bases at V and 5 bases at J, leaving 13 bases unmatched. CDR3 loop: CATTSPQGRETQYF. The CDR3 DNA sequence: TGTGCCACGACCTCCCCACAGGGGCGGGAGACCCAGTACTTC.

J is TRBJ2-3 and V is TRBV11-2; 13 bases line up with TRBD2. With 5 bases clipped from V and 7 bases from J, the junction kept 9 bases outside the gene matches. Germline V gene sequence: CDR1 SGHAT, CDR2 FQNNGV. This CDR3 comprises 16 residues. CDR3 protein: CASSRTSGGLSNTQYF. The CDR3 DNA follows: TGTGCCAGCAGCCGGACTAGCGGGGGACTGTCGAATACGCAGTATTTT.

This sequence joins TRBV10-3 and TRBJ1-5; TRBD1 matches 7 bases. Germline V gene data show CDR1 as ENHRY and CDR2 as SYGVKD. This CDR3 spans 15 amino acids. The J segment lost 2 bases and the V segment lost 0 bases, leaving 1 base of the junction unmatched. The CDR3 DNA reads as TGTGCCATCAGTGAGTCCGACAGGGGCAATCAGCCCCAGCATTTT. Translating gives CAISESDRGNQPQHF.

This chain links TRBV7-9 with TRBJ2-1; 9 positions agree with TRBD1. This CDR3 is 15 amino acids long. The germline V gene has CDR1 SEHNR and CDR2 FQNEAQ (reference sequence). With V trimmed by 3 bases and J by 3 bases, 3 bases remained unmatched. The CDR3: CASSLGQGGYNEQFF. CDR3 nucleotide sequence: TGTGCCAGCAGCTTGGGACAGGGAGGCTACAATGAGCAGTTCTTC.

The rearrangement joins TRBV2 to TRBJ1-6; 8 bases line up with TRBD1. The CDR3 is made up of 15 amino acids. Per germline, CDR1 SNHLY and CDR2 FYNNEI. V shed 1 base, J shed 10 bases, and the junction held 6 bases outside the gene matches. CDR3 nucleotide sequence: TGTGCCAGCAGTGAAGGGTCAGGGGGCGTATCACCCCTCCACTTT. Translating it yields CASSEGSGGVSPLHF.

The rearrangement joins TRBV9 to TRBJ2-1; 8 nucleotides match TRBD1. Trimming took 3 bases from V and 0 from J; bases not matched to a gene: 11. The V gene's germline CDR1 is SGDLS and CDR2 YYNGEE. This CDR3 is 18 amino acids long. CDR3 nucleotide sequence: TGTGCCAGCAGCGGCTACAGGGGGTTAGGGAGCTCCTACAATGAGCAGTTCTTC. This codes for CASSGYRGLGSSYNEQFF. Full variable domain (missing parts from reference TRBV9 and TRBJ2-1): DSGVTQTPKHLITATGQRVTLRCSPRSGDLSVYWYQQSLDQGLQFLIQYYNGEERAKGNILERFSAQQFPDLHSELNLSSLELGDSALYFCASSGYRGLGSSYNEQFFGPGTRLTVL.

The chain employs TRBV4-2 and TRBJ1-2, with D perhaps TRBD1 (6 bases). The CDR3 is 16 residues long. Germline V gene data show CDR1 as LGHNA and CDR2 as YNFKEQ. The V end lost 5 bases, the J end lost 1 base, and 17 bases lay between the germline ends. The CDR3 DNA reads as TGTGCCAGCAGCGAATCCCAGGGGATAATTAACTATGGCTACACCTTC. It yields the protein CASSESQGIINYGYTF.

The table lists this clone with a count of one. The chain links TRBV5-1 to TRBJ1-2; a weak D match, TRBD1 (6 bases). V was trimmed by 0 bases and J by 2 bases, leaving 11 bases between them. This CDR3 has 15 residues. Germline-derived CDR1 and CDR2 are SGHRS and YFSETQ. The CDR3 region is CASSLVSGENYGYTF. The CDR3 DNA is TGCGCCAGCAGCTTGGTGTCAGGGGAGAACTATGGCTACACCTTC.

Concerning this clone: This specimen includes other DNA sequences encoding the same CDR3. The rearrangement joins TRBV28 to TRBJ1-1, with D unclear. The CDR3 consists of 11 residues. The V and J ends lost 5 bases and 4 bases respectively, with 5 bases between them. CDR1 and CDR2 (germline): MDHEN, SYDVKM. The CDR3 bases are TGTGCCAGCAGTCGGGGCACTGAAGCTTTCTTT. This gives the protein CASSRGTEAFF.